These 6 T cell receptor beta chains came from one sample sequenced in a study of T cells in Graves' hyperthyroidism and ophthalmopathy. Researchers amplified the TCR beta CDR3 regions from RNA transcripts. The HTBI set primed first-round TCR CDR3 RT-PCR. Each CDR3 protein gets one entry after TCRdb re-called the multiplex PCR reads with MiXCR. The table has under 700,000 distinct CDR3 sequences, 16% seen once; the top ten hold about 20%. Material: blood. These TCRs come from a woman under 30 with Graves' hyperthyroidism.

This clonotype was observed many times. The gene calls are TRBV20-1 and TRBJ2-7; 7 bases match TRBD1. CDR3 length: 18 residues. CDR1 and CDR2 from the germline V gene are DFQATT and SNEGSKA (reference sequence). V trimming: 1 base; J trimming: 2 bases; junction bases outside the gene matches: 17. CDR3 residues: CSARVAGGLGGLTYEQYF. CDR3 nucleotides: TGCAGTGCTAGAGTTGCGGGCGGTTTAGGGGGCCTGACCTACGAGCAGTACTTC.

The table lists this clonotype with a few counts. The gene calls are TRBV5-1 and TRBJ1-1; no definite D call. V lost 3 bases and J lost 4, with 10 bases in between. The CDR3 runs 13 residues. Germline-derived CDR1 and CDR2 are SGHRS and YFSETQ. The CDR3 coding sequence is TGCGCCAGCAGCTCCTTCCCTGGCACTGAAGCTTTCTTT. As protein: CASSSFPGTEAFF.

This clonotype showed up many times. The gene calls are TRBV12-3 or TRBV12-4 and TRBJ2-1; no definite D call. The length of the CDR3 is 13 residues. Trimming took off 5 bases at V and 1 base at J, with 6 bases between the two ends. The DNA for the CDR3 is TGTGCCAGCAGTGGGCCATCCTACAATGAGCAGTTCTTC. Translated, it gives CASSGPSYNEQFF.

The chain recombines TRBV7-2 with TRBJ1-5; no clear D gene. Germline CDR1 and CDR2: SGHTA and FQGNSA. V was clipped by 1 base and J by 7 bases, with 8 bases between them. The CDR3 consists of 13 residues. The CDR3 protein is CASSLDGKQPQHF. Here the CDR3 DNA reads TGTGCCAGCAGCTTAGACGGGAAACAGCCCCAGCATTTT.

This clonotype was counted only a few times. The rearrangement uses TRBV11-2 and TRBJ2-2; D tentatively reads TRBD1 or TRBD2 (6 bases each). The germline V and J ends were trimmed by 3 bases and 6 bases, with 14 bases remaining between them. Germline CDR1 is SGHAT and CDR2 is FQNNGV. The CDR3 is 15 residues long. The CDR3 sequence: CASSFGGPKAGELFF. CDR3 coding DNA: TGTGCCAGCAGCTTTGGGGGGCCTAAGGCCGGGGAGCTGTTTTTT.

There are many counts of this clonotype. The rearrangement links TRBV7-9 to TRBJ1-2, with D unresolved. CDR3 length: 14 amino acids. V dropped 1 base and J dropped 7 bases, with 13 bases sitting between them. Germline CDR1 and CDR2: SEHNR and FQNEAQ (reference sequence). CDR3 nucleotide sequence: TGTGCCAGCAGCTTAGTGTCGCCAGCGGCTGGCTACACCTTC. Translated: CASSLVSPAAGYTF.